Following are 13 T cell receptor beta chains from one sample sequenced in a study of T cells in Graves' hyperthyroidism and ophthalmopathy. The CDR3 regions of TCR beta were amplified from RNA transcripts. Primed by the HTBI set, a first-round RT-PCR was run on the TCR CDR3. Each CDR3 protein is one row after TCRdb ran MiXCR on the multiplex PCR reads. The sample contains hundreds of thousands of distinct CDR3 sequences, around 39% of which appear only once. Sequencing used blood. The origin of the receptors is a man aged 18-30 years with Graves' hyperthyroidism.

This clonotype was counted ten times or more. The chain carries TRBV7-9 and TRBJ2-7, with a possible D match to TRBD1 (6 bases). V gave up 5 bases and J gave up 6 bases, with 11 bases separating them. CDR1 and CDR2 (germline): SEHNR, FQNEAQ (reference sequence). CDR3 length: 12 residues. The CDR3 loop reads CASSRQAREQYF. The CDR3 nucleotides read TGTGCCAGCAGCAGACAGGCCCGCGAGCAGTACTTC.

CDR3 nucleotide sequence: TGTGCTATCCGGGACCCGATGCTCAACGAGCAGTACTTC. Its translation is CAIRDPMLNEQYF. This chain uses TRBV10-3 with TRBJ2-7; D may correspond to TRBD1 or TRBD2 (5 bases each). There are 13 residues in the CDR3. CDR1 is ENHRY, CDR2 SYGVKD, per germline.

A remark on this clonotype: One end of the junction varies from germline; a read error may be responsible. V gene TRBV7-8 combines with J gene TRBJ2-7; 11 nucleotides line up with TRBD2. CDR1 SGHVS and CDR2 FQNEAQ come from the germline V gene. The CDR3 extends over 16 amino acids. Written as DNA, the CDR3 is TGCGCCAGCAGCCAAGAGGTGGCTAGCGGGGGGTACGAGCAGTACTTC. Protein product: CASSQEVASGGYEQYF.

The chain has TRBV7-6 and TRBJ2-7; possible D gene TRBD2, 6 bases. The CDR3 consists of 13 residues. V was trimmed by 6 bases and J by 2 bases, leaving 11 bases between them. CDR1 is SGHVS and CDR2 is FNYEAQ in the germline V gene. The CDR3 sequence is CASSKPGAYEQYF. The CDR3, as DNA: TGTGCCAGCAGTAAACCGGGGGCCTACGAGCAGTACTTC. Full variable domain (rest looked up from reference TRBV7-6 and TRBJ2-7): GAGVSQSPRYKVTKRGQDVALRCDPISGHVSLYWYRQALGQGPEFLTYFNYEAQQDKSGLPNDRFSAERPEGSISTLTIQRTEQRDSAMYRCASSKPGAYEQYFGPGTRLTVT.

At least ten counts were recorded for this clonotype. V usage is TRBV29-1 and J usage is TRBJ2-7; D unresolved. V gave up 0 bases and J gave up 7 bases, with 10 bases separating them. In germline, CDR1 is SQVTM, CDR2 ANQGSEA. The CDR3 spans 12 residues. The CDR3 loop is CSVEDRALEQYF. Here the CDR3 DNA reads TGCAGCGTTGAAGATAGAGCGTTGGAGCAGTACTTC.

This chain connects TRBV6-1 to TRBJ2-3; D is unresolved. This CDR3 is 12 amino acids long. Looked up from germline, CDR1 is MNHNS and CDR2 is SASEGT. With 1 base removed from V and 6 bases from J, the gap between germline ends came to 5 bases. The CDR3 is CASSEVGDTQYF. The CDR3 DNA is TGTGCCAGCAGTGAAGTGGGGGATACGCAGTATTTT.

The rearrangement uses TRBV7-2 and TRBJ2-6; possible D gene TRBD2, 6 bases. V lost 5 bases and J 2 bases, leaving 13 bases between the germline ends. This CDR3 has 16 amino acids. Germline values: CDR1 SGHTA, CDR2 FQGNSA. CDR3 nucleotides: TGTGCCAGCAGCGTACCGGGGGACCCTGGGGCCAACGTCCTGACTTTC. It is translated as CASSVPGDPGANVLTF.

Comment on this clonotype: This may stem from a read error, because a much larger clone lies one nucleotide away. The CDR3 protein is CASVRTEAFF. CDR3 bases: TGTGCCAGTGTGAGGACTGAAGCTTTCTTT. V gene TRBV19 combines with J gene TRBJ1-1, with unresolved D. The length of the CDR3 is 10 residues. V was cut by 8 bases and J by 5 bases, with 6 bases left in between. The germline V gene encodes CDR1 LNHDA and CDR2 SQIVND (reference sequence).

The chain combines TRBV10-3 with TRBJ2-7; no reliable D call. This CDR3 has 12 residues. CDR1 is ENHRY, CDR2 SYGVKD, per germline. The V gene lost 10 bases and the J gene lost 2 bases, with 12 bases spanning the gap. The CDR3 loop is CASWSGPYEQYF. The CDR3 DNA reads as TGTGCCAGCTGGAGTGGGCCCTACGAGCAGTACTTC.

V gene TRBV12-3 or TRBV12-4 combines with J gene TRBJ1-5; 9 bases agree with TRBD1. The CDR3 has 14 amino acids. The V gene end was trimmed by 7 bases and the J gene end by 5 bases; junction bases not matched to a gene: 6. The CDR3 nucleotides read TGTGCCAGCACACAGGGGGCTCGGGATCAGCCCCAGCATTTT. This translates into CASTQGARDQPQHF.

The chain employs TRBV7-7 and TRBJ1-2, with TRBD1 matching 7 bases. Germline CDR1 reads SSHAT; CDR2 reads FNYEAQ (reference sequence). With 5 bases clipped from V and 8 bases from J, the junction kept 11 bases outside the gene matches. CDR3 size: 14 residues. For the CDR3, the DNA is TGTGCCAGCAGCACGGGACAGTCACCCAGGGGCTACACCTTC. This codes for CASSTGQSPRGYTF.

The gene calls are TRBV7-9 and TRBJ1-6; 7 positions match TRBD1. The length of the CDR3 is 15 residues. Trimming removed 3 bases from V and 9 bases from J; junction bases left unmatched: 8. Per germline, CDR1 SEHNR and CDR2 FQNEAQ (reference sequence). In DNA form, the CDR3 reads TGTGCCAGCAGCTTCGCAGGGGAGGGGGCTTCACCCCTCCACTTT. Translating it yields CASSFAGEGASPLHF.

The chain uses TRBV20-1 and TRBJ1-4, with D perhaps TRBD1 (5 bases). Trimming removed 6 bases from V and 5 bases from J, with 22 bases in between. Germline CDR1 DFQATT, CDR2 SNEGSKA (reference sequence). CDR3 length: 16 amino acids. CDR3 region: CSAVEGRRGGNEKLFF. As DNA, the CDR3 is TGCAGTGCCGTCGAGGGCCGCCGGGGGGGAAATGAAAAACTGTTTTTT.